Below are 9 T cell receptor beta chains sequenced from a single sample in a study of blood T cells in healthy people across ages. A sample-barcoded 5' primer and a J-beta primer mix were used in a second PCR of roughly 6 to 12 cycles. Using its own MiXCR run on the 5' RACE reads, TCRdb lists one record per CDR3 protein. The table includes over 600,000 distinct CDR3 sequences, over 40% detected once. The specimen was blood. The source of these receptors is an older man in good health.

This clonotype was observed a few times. The CDR3 DNA is TGCGCCAGCAGCCTCGGAGACGTTGCGGCAGATACGCAGTATTTT. It translates to CASSLGDVAADTQYF. The genes are TRBV4-3 and TRBJ2-3; D is uncertain. V lost 4 bases and J lost 4, with 15 bases in between. Germline-derived CDR1 and CDR2 are LGHNA and YSLEER. The CDR3 extends over 15 amino acids.

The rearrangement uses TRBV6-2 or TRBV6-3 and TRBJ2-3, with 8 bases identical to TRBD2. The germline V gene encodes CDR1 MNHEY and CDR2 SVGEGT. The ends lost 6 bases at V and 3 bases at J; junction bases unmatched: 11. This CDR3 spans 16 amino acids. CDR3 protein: CASRYPSGRGTDTQYF. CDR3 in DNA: TGTGCCAGCAGGTACCCGAGCGGGAGAGGAACAGATACGCAGTATTTT.

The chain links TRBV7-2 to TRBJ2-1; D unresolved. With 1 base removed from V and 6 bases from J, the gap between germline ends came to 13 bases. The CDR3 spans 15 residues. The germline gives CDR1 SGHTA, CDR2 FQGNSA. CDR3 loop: CASSLVPAKANEQFF. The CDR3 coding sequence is TGTGCCAGCAGCTTAGTTCCAGCTAAAGCCAATGAGCAGTTCTTC. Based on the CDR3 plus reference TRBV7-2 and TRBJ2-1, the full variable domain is GAGVSQSPSNKVTEKGKDVELRCDPISGHTALYWYRQSLGQGLEFLIYFQGNSAPDKSGLPSDRFSAERTGGSVSTLTIQRTQQEDSAVYLCASSLVPAKANEQFFGPGTRLTVL.

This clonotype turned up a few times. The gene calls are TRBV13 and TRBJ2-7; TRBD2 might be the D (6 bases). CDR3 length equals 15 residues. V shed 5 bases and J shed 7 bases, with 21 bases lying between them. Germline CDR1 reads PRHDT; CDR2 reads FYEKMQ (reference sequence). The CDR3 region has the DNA TGTGCCAGCAGCGGGGGAGGCAGGACCCAGGGAGAGCAGTACTTC. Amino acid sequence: CASSGGGRTQGEQYF.

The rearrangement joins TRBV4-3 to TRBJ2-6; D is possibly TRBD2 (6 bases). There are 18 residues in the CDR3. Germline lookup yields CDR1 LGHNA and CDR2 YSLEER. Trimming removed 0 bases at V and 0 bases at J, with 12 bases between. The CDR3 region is CASSQDWRGLSGANVLTF. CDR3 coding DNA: TGCGCCAGCAGCCAAGATTGGAGGGGCCTCTCTGGGGCCAACGTCCTGACTTTC.

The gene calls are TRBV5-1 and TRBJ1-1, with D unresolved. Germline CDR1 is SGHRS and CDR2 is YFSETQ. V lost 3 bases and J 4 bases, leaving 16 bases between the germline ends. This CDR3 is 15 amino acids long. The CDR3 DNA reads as TGCGCCAGCAGCTCCGGAAGGCAGTTGGGCACTGAAGCTTTCTTT. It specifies CASSSGRQLGTEAFF.

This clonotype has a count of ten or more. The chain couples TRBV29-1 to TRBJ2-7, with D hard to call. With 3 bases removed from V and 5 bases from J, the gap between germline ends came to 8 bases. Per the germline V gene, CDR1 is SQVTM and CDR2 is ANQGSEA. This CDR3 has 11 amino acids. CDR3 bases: TGCAGCGTTGAGGTCTTTGACGAGCAGTACTTC. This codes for CSVEVFDEQYF.

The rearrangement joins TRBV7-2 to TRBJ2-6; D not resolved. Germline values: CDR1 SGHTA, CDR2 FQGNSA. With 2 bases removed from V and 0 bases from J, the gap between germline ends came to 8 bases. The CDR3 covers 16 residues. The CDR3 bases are TGTGCCAGCAGCTTATTACGCACCTCTGGGGCCAACGTCCTGACTTTC. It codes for CASSLLRTSGANVLTF.

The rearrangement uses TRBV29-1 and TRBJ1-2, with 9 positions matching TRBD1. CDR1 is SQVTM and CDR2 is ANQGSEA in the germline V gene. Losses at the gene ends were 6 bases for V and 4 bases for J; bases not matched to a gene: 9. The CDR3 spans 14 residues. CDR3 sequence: CSVGGTGNFYGYTF. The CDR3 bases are TGCAGCGTGGGGGGGACAGGGAACTTCTATGGCTACACCTTC.